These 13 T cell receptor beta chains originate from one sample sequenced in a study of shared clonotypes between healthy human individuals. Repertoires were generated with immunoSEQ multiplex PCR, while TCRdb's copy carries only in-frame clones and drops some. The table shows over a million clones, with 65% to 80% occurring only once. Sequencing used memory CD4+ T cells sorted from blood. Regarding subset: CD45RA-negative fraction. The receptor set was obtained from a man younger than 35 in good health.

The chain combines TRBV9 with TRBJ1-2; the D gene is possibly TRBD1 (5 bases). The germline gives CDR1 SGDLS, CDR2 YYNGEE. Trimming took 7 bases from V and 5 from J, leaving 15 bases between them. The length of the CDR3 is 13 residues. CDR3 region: CASEGGERYGYTF. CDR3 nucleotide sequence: TGTGCCAGCGAGGGAGGGGAAAGATATGGCTACACCTTC.

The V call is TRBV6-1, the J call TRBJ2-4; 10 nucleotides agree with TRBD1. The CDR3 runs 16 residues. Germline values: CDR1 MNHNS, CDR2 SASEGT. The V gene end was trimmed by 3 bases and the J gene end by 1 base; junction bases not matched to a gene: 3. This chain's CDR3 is CASSDQDRGAKNIQYF. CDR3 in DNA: TGTGCCAGCAGTGATCAGGACAGGGGGGCCAAAAACATTCAGTACTTC.

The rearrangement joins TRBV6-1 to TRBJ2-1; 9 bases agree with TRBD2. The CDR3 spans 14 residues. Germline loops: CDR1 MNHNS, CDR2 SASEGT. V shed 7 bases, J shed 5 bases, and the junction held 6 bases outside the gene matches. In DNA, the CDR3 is TGTGCCAGCACCCCTAGCGGGGTAAACAATGAGCAGTTCTTC. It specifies CASTPSGVNNEQFF.

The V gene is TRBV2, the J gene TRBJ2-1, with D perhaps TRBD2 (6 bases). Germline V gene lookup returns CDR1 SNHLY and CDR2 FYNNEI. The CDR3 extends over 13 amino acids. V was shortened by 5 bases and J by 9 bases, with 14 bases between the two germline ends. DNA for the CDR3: TGTGCCAGCAGTATCCATAGCGGAACTGAGCAGTTCTTC. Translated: CASSIHSGTEQFF. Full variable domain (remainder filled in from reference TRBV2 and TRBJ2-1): EPEVTQTPSHQVTQMGQEVILRCVPISNHLYFYWYRQILGQKVEFLVSFYNNEISEKSEIFDDQFSVERPDGSNFTLKIRSTKLEDSAMYFCASSIHSGTEQFFGPGTRLTVL.

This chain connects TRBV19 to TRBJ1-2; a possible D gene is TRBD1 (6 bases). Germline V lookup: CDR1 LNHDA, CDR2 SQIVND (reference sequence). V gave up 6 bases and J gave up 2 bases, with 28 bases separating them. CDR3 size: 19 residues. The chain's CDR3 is CASSMARGGLAEQNYGYTF. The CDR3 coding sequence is TGTGCCAGTAGCATGGCCCGCGGGGGGCTGGCAGAACAGAACTATGGCTACACCTTC.

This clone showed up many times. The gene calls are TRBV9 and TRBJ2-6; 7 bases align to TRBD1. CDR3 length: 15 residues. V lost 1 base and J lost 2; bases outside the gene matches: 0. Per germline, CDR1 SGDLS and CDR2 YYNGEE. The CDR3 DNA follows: TGTGCCAGCAGCGTACAGGGGGCTGGGGCCAACGTCCTGACTTTC. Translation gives CASSVQGAGANVLTF.

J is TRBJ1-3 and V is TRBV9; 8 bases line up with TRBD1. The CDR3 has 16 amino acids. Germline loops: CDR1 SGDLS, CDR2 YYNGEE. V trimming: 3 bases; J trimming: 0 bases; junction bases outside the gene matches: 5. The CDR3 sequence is CASSAGGPSSGNTIYF. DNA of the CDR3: TGTGCCAGCAGCGCAGGGGGCCCTTCCTCTGGAAACACCATATATTTT.

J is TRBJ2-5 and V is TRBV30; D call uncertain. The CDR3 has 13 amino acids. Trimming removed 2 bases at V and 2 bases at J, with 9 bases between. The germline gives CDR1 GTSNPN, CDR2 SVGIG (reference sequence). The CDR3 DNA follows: TGTGCCTGGAGTAGACTGGGACAAGAGACCCAGTACTTC. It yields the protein CAWSRLGQETQYF. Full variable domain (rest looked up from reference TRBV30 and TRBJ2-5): SQTIHQWPATLVQPVGSPLSLECTVEGTSNPNLYWYRQAAGRGLQLLFYSVGIGQISSEVPQNLSASRPQDRQFILSSKKLLLSDSGFYLCAWSRLGQETQYFGPGTRLLVL.

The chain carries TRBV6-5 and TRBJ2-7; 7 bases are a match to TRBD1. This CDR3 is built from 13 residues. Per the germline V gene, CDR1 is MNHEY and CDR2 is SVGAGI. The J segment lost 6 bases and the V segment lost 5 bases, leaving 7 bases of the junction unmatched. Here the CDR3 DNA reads TGTGCCAGCAGTAAACAGGGGATGGGCGAGCAGTACTTC. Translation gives CASSKQGMGEQYF.

Written as DNA, the CDR3 is TGTGCCAGCAGCTTCGACCTAGCGGGGCGGACAACCTACGAGCAGTACTTC. Protein sequence: CASSFDLAGRTTYEQYF. This sequence joins TRBV7-2 and TRBJ2-7; 9 bases fit TRBD2. Germline trimming cut 3 bases from V and 2 bases from J; bases unmatched to any gene: 11. Germline CDR1 SGHTA, CDR2 FQGNSA. This CDR3 is 17 amino acids long.

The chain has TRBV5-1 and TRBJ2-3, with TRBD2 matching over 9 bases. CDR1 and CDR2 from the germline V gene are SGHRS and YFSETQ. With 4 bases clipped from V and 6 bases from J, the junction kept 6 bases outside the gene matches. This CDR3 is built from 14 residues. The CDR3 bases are TGCGCCAGCAGCAACCGACTAGCGGCGGATACGCAGTATTTT. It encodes CASSNRLAADTQYF.

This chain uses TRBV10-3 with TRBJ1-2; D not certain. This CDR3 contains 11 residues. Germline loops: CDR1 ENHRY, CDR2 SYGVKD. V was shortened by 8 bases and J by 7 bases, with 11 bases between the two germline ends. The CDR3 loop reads CAIFFAGGYTF. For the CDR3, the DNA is TGTGCCATCTTTTTCGCCGGTGGCTACACCTTC.

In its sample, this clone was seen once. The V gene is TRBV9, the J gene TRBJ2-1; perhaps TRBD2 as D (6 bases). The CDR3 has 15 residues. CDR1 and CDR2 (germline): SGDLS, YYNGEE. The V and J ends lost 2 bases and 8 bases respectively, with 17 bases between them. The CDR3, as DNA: TGTGCCAGCAGCGTCGGAACTAGCCAGTACGATGAGCAGTTCTTC. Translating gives CASSVGTSQYDEQFF.